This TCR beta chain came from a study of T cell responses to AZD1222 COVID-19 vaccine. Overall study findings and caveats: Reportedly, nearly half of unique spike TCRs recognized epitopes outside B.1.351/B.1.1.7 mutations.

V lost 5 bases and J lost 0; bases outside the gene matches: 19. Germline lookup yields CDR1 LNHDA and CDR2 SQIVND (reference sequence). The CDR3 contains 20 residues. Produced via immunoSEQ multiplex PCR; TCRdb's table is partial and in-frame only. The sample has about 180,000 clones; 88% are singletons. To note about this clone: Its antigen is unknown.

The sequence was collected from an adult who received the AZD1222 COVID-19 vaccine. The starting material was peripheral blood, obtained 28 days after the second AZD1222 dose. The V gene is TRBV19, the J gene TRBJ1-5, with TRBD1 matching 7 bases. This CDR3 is CASSPHTGQTHTNSNQPQHF. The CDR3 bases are TGTGCCAGTAGTCCTCATACGGGACAGACCCACACAAATAGCAATCAGCCCCAGCATTTT. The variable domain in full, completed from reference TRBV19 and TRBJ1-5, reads DGGITQSPKYLFRKEGQNVTLSCEQNLNHDAMYWYRQDPGQGLRLIYYSQIVNDFQKGDIAEGYSVSREKKESFPLTVTSAQKNPTAFYLCASSPHTGQTHTNSNQPQHFGDGTRLSIL.